Listed here are 27 T cell receptor beta chains from one sample, sequenced in a study of glioma-infiltrating T cells after dendritic cell vaccination. The assay was immunoSEQ multiplex PCR, and TCRdb's table has in-frame clones only and misses some. Altogether around 87,000 clones are present, around 83% being singletons, with the ten largest covering under 7%. Specified time point: after dendritic cell vaccination, including at tumor progression/relapse. The sequences come from blood, collected after dendritic cell vaccination. Receptor source: a human donor with glioblastoma.

This chain connects TRBV4-2 to TRBJ1-4; tentative D call: TRBD1 (6 bases). Germline values: CDR1 LGHNA, CDR2 YNFKEQ. The CDR3 totals 15 residues. The V end was cut by 1 base, the J end by 4 bases, with 10 bases between. The CDR3 reads CASSQGQEINEKLFF. CDR3 DNA: TGTGCCAGCAGCCAAGGACAGGAGATTAATGAAAAACTGTTTTTT.

The chain recombines TRBV18 with TRBJ1-1; D gene ambiguous. The V end lost 2 bases, the J end lost 3 bases, and 25 bases lay between the germline ends. Germline V gives CDR1 KGHSH, CDR2 LQKENI. The CDR3 is 19 residues long. The CDR3 region has the DNA TGTGCCAGCTCACCATTGGAAGGGAGGGCGTGGAGTAGGGACACTGAAGCTTTCTTT. This translates into CASSPLEGRAWSRDTEAFF.

The rearrangement joins TRBV5-1 to TRBJ2-7; D not resolved. V lost 2 bases and J 4 bases, leaving 10 bases between the germline ends. CDR3 length equals 13 residues. The germline gives CDR1 SGHRS, CDR2 YFSETQ. For the CDR3, the DNA is TGCGCCAGCAGCTTACAACAGCAGTACGAGCAGTACTTC. Its protein product is CASSLQQQYEQYF.

The gene calls are TRBV7-9 and TRBJ1-4; maybe TRBD1 (5 bases). There are 19 residues in the CDR3. Germline V gene sequence: CDR1 SEHNR, CDR2 FQNEAQ (reference sequence). Trimming removed 2 bases from V and 0 bases from J, with 19 bases in between. The CDR3 sequence is CASSLSQVEGRATNEKLFF. CDR3 bases: TGTGCCAGCAGCTTAAGTCAAGTGGAGGGGAGGGCAACTAATGAAAAACTGTTTTTT.

The chain recombines TRBV2 with TRBJ2-2, with 12 bases fitting TRBD2. Germline V gene lookup returns CDR1 SNHLY and CDR2 FYNNEI. V lost 6 bases and J lost 5; bases outside the gene matches: 4. The CDR3 is 15 amino acids. CDR3 coding DNA: TGTGCCAGCAGGGGGCTAGCGGGGGGGACCGGGGAGCTGTTTTTT. The encoded protein is CASRGLAGGTGELFF.

The chain links TRBV7-2 to TRBJ2-3; 11 positions match TRBD2. The CDR3 is made up of 16 amino acids. Unmatched junction bases numbered 9, after V lost 5 bases and J lost 5 bases. Germline V gene sequence: CDR1 SGHTA, CDR2 FQGNSA. This chain's CDR3 is CASSMGLAGGLDTQYF. CDR3 bases: TGTGCCAGCAGCATGGGGCTAGCGGGGGGCTTAGATACGCAGTATTTT.

The rearrangement uses TRBV28 and TRBJ2-3, with D tentatively TRBD1 (6 bases). V dropped 5 bases and J dropped 7 bases, with 13 bases sitting between them. The CDR3 covers 13 residues. The V gene's germline CDR1 is MDHEN and CDR2 SYDVKM. In DNA form, the CDR3 reads TGTGCCAGCAGTGATACAGGGCTAAATACGCAGTATTTT. It specifies CASSDTGLNTQYF.

The chain carries TRBV7-2 and TRBJ1-4; D is undetermined. V was shortened by 1 base and J by 5 bases, with 8 bases between the two germline ends. Germline CDR1 SGHTA, CDR2 FQGNSA. The CDR3 loop spans 14 amino acids. CDR3 bases: TGTGCCAGCAGCTTAGGAGGGAGGAATGAAAAACTGTTTTTT. Translated: CASSLGGRNEKLFF.

This clone was observed a few times. The chain is built from TRBV27 and TRBJ2-2; D is undetermined. V dropped 8 bases and J dropped 5 bases, with 9 bases sitting between them. Germline CDR1 reads MNHEY; CDR2 reads SMNVEV (reference sequence). The length of the CDR3 is 12 residues. The CDR3 DNA is TGTGCCAGCTCATTGAGGACCGGGGAGCTGTTTTTT. It yields the protein CASSLRTGELFF.

The CDR3 reads CASSWTGTGELFF. The CDR3 nucleotides are TGTGCCAGCAGTTGGACAGGGACCGGGGAGCTGTTTTTT. The V gene is TRBV7-3, the J gene TRBJ2-2; TRBD1 matches 8 bases. CDR3 length: 13 residues. Trimming took 6 bases from V and 5 from J; bases not matched to a gene: 2. Germline CDR1 SGHTA, CDR2 FQGTGA. The full variable domain, its missing parts supplied by reference TRBV7-3 and TRBJ2-2, is GAGVSQTPSNKVTEKGKYVELRCDPISGHTALYWYRQSLGQGPEFLIYFQGTGAADDSGLPNDRFFAVRPEGSVSTLKIQRTERGDSAVYLCASSWTGTGELFFGEGSRLTVL.

The table lists this clone with a few counts. This chain uses TRBV19 with TRBJ1-6, with D uncertain. V gave up 3 bases and J gave up 13 bases, with 10 bases separating them. Germline V gives CDR1 LNHDA, CDR2 SQIVND (reference sequence). The CDR3 covers 12 residues. The DNA for the CDR3 is TGTGCCAGTAGTATGCAGGTTGGGCCCCTCCACTTT. This gives the protein CASSMQVGPLHF.

CDR3 amino acids: CASSPEGEPPLHF. In nucleotides, the CDR3 is TGCGCCAGCAGCCCGGAGGGTGAACCCCCCCTCCACTTT. This chain connects TRBV5-1 to TRBJ1-6; D is uncertain. The V end was cut by 4 bases, the J end by 13 bases, with 15 bases between. Per the germline V gene, CDR1 is SGHRS and CDR2 is YFSETQ. The CDR3 is 13 amino acids.

CDR3 nucleotides: TGTGCCAGCAGTTACTCGGAACAGGGGGGCTATGGCTACACCTTC. It yields the protein CASSYSEQGGYGYTF. The chain uses TRBV6-6 and TRBJ1-2, with 8 positions matching TRBD1. CDR1 is MNHNY, CDR2 SVGAGI, per germline (reference sequence). The CDR3 is made up of 15 amino acids. V shed 0 bases and J 4 bases; nucleotides not matched to a gene: 4.

This clone was observed once. This sequence joins TRBV5-1 and TRBJ2-2; 8 positions agree with TRBD2. From germline, CDR1 is SGHRS and CDR2 YFSETQ. V shed 2 bases, J shed 5 bases, and the junction held 8 bases outside the gene matches. This CDR3 has 16 amino acids. This chain's CDR3 is CASSFLAGGQTGELFF. The DNA of the CDR3 is TGCGCCAGCAGCTTTCTTGCGGGGGGCCAGACCGGGGAGCTGTTTTTT.

The V and J genes are TRBV6-5 and TRBJ1-4, with D possibly TRBD1 on 5 matching bases. V was clipped by 0 bases and J by 8 bases, with 13 bases between them. Germline V gives CDR1 MNHEY, CDR2 SVGAGI. The CDR3 is made up of 15 amino acids. The CDR3 sequence is CASSYSETVREKLFF. The CDR3 coding sequence is TGTGCCAGCAGTTACTCGGAGACAGTTAGGGAAAAACTGTTTTTT.

The chain joins TRBV29-1 to TRBJ2-1; D unclear. Germline V gene data show CDR1 as SQVTM and CDR2 as ANQGSEA. This CDR3 is 12 amino acids long. V was trimmed by 0 bases and J by 7 bases, leaving 7 bases between them. The CDR3 sequence: CSVEDLRNEQFF. The CDR3 bases are TGCAGCGTTGAAGATCTGAGGAATGAGCAGTTCTTC.

This clone has a count of ten or more. The chain employs TRBV2 and TRBJ1-1; D uncertain. CDR1 and CDR2 from the germline V gene are SNHLY and FYNNEI. V was cut by 7 bases and J by 1 base, with 4 bases left in between. The CDR3 is made up of 11 amino acids. CDR3 loop: CASTGNTEAFF. In DNA form, the CDR3 reads TGTGCCAGCACGGGGAACACTGAAGCTTTCTTT.

This clone appeared a few times. J is TRBJ2-5 and V is TRBV6-5; D may be TRBD1 (5 bases). Trimming removed 0 bases at V and 5 bases at J, with 10 bases between. Germline-derived CDR1 and CDR2 are MNHEY and SVGAGI. CDR3 length equals 14 residues. The CDR3 protein is CASSYSNRGETQYF. The CDR3 region has the DNA TGTGCCAGCAGTTACTCGAATAGGGGTGAGACCCAGTACTTC.

This rearrangement joins TRBV5-1 to TRBJ2-3, with a tentative D call TRBD2 (6 bases). The CDR3 is 18 residues long. In germline, CDR1 is SGHRS, CDR2 YFSETQ. The V end was cut by 4 bases, the J end by 0 bases, with 21 bases between. As DNA, the CDR3 is TGCGCCAGCAGCCCCATAAGGGGTGGGGGGTCTAGCACAGATACGCAGTATTTT. It is translated as CASSPIRGGGSSTDTQYF. Full variable domain (missing parts from reference TRBV5-1 and TRBJ2-3): KAGVTQTPRYLIKTRGQQVTLSCSPISGHRSVSWYQQTPGQGLQFLFEYFSETQRNKGNFPGRFSGRQFSNSRSEMNVSTLELGDSALYLCASSPIRGGGSSTDTQYFGPGTRLTVL.

The rearrangement links TRBV7-2 to TRBJ2-3, with no clear D. This CDR3 comprises 13 residues. The V and J ends lost 1 base and 1 base respectively, with 3 bases between them. From germline, CDR1 is SGHTA and CDR2 FQGNSA. The CDR3 is CASSLGRTDTQYF. In nucleotides, the CDR3 is TGTGCCAGCAGCTTAGGGCGCACAGATACGCAGTATTTT.

This chain joins TRBV27 and TRBJ1-2, with D possibly being TRBD1 (6 bases). The CDR3 runs to 12 residues. The germline V gene encodes CDR1 MNHEY and CDR2 SMNVEV (reference sequence). Between the trimmed V and J ends, which lost 6 bases and 8 bases, there was a span of 13 bases. This chain's CDR3 is CASSGGGGGYTF. The CDR3 nucleotides read TGTGCCAGCAGCGGGGGGGGCGGGGGCTACACCTTC.

This clone was counted once. This chain joins TRBV29-1 and TRBJ1-1; D is ambiguous. Trimming pared 5 bases from V and 1 base from J, leaving 5 bases between. Germline V gene lookup returns CDR1 SQVTM and CDR2 ANQGSEA. This CDR3 has 11 amino acids. In DNA form, the CDR3 reads TGCAGCGTTACAGAGAACACTGAAGCTTTCTTT. Protein product: CSVTENTEAFF.

The chain has TRBV29-1 and TRBJ1-1; no firm D call. Germline V gene sequence: CDR1 SQVTM, CDR2 ANQGSEA. This CDR3 has 11 amino acids. V dropped 5 bases and J dropped 4 bases, with 8 bases sitting between them. DNA of the CDR3: TGCAGCGTTCAGGAGGCCACTGAAGCTTTCTTT. Its translation: CSVQEATEAFF.

The V and J genes are TRBV2 and TRBJ1-2, with no clear D. V lost 7 bases and J 1 base, leaving 7 bases between the germline ends. This CDR3 has 12 amino acids. Germline V gives CDR1 SNHLY, CDR2 FYNNEI. In nucleotides, the CDR3 is TGTGCCAGCACGAACAGTAACTATGGCTACACCTTC. Protein sequence: CASTNSNYGYTF.

V gene TRBV4-2 combines with J gene TRBJ1-4, with 7 bases identical to TRBD1. The CDR3 runs 18 residues. V shed 0 bases, J shed 7 bases, and the junction held 14 bases outside the gene matches. Germline V gene data show CDR1 as LGHNA and CDR2 as YNFKEQ. The CDR3 region has the DNA TGTGCCAGCAGCCAAGAGAGGTCGGGGCCAGGGGGTGGTGAAAAACTGTTTTTT. This gives the protein CASSQERSGPGGGEKLFF.

The chain links TRBV25-1 to TRBJ2-1; a possible D gene is TRBD1 (6 bases). Trimming removed 8 bases from V and 5 bases from J, with 13 bases in between. The CDR3 has 13 residues. Germline values: CDR1 MGHDK, CDR2 SYGVNS. The CDR3 spells CASFGTKNNEQFF. CDR3 nucleotides: TGTGCCAGCTTCGGGACAAAAAACAATGAGCAGTTCTTC.

This clone was observed a few times. The V and J genes are TRBV4-3 and TRBJ1-1; D unclear. Germline values: CDR1 LGHNA, CDR2 YSLEER. The length of the CDR3 is 13 residues. Between the trimmed V and J ends, which lost 4 bases and 1 base, there was a span of 7 bases. The CDR3 coding sequence is TGCGCCAGCAGCCTATGGAGGAACACTGAAGCTTTCTTT. Its protein product is CASSLWRNTEAFF.